A selection of T cell receptor beta chains follows, all from one sample in a study of radiation and T cells in renal cell carcinoma. Assay used: immunoSEQ multiplex PCR; TCRdb lists only in-frame clones, some missing. This table holds some 100,000 clones, roughly 82% found once. Material: blood, obtained from a patient whose treatment included radiotherapy and nephrectomy. Source of these receptors: a man aged 60 to 75 with renal cell carcinoma. The CDR3 runs from the conserved cysteine through the conserved F or W. Each record gives: CDR3 protein, CDR3 DNA, D gene, clone size, V gene, J gene. D genes are given only for firm matches. Only part of the rows carry a size: once, few, many, or a class if the clone is expanded.

CATSRVAFQRSQNTEAFF	TGTGCCACCAGCAGAGTCGCCTTCCAACGCTCCCAGAACACTGAAGCTTTCTTT	-	-	TRBV15	TRBJ1-1
CASSGTGLDTNTQYF	TGTGCCAGCAGCGGGACAGGGCTCGATACAAATACGCAGTATTTT	TRBD1	-	TRBV9	TRBJ2-3
CASSLDSPSQETQYF	TGCGCCAGCAGCTTGGACAGCCCCTCCCAAGAGACCCAGTACTTC	-	-	TRBV5-1	TRBJ2-5
CASSESQGSAYEQYF	TGTGCCAGCAGTGAATCCCAGGGGAGCGCCTACGAGCAGTACTTC	-	-	TRBV6-1	TRBJ2-7
CASSVAGRGYEQYF	TGTGCCAGCAGCGTAGCGGGAAGGGGCTACGAGCAGTACTTC	-	-	TRBV9	TRBJ2-7
CASSFSGNQETQYF	TGTGCCAGCAGCTTTTCGGGGAATCAAGAGACCCAGTACTTC	-	-	TRBV5-4	TRBJ2-5
CASSRTQGATGETQYF	TGTGCCAGCAGCCGGACACAGGGGGCTACCGGTGAGACCCAGTACTTC	TRBD1	-	TRBV14	TRBJ2-5
CASRLDTGELFF	TGCGCCAGTCGACTTGATACCGGGGAGCTGTTTTTT	-	-	TRBV10-2	TRBJ2-2
CASSETGAGNTIYF	TGTGCCAGCAGTGAAACTGGGGCCGGAAACACCATATATTTT	-	once	TRBV25-1	TRBJ1-3
CASSLTVGNEQFF	TGTGCCAGCAGCCTGACAGTGGGCAATGAGCAGTTCTTC	-	few	TRBV28	TRBJ2-1